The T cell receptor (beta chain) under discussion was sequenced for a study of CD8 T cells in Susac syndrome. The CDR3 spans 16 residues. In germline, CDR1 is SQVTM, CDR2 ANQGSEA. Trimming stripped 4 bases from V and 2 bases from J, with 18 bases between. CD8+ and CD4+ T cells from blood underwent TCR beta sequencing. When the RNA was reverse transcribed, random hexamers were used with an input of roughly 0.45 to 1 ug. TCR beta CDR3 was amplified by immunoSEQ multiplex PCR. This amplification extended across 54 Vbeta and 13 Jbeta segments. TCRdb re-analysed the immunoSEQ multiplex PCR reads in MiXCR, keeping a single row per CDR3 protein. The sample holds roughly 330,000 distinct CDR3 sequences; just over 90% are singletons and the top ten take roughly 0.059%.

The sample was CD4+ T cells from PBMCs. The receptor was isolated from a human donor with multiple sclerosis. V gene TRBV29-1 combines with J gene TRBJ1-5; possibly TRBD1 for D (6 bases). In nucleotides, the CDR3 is TGCAGCGTTGGAGACGCAGGGGCAGGGGGCAATCAGCCCCAGCATTTT. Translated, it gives CSVGDAGAGGNQPQHF.